This T cell receptor (beta chain) was identified in a study of blood T cell repertoires in COVID-19. About the study: Samples came from the United States, Italy and Spain, spanning acute and convalescent COVID-19.

V was shortened by 3 bases and J by 8 bases, with 13 bases between the two germline ends. Germline V gives CDR1 ENHRY, CDR2 SYGVKD. The CDR3 has 13 residues. Produced via immunoSEQ multiplex PCR; TCRdb's table is partial and in-frame only. This table holds fewer than 200,000 clones, over 60% found once. This TCR was recovered from a man aged 55 to 70 with acute or convalescent COVID-19. Sequenced sample: peripheral blood. The V call is TRBV10-3, the J call TRBJ1-1, with D unresolved. CDR3 sequence (DNA): TGTGCCATCAGTGACACGGCGGGGATCGAAGCTTTCTTT. The encoded protein is CAISDTAGIEAFF.